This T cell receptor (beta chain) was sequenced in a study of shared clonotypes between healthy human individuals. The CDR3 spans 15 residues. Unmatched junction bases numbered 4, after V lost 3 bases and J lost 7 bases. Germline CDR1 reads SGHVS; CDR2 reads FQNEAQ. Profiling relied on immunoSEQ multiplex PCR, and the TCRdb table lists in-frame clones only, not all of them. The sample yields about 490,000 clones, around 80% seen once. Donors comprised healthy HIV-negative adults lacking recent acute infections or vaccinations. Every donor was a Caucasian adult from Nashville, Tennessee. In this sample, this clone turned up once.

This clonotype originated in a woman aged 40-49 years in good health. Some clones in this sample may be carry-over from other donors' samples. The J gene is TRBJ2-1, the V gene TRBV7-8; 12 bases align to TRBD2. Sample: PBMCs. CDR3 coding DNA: TGTGCCAGCAGCTTTACTAGCGGGAGGTATAATGAGCAGTTCTTC. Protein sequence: CASSFTSGRYNEQFF.